Included here is one T cell receptor beta chain sequence, with context. As yet, its antigen is unknown. The data belong to a study of lymphopenia after photon versus proton radiotherapy. Study results and limitations: Oligoclonal CD8+ Temra expansion after nadir drove photon patients' diversity drop. Proton therapy kept repertoires fairly stable, unlike photons, which gained effector/memory cells.

Sequencing was performed with immunoSEQ multiplex PCR; in TCRdb, only in-frame clones are kept and a portion is missing. The sample yields about 83,000 clones, 65% to 85% seen once. V lost 5 bases, J lost 10 bases, and 14 bases lay in between. The CDR3 consists of 13 residues. Germline V lookup: CDR1 SGHTA, CDR2 FQGNSA. V is TRBV7-2 and J is TRBJ1-4; tentatively, D is TRBD1 (6 bases). The TCR comes from a man in his 60s with pancreatic cancer. The specimen comprised peripheral blood, sampled from a patient treated with proton-based radiotherapy. The CDR3 protein is CASSPGVGAKLFF. The CDR3 DNA reads as TGTGCCAGCAGCCCAGGGGTGGGGGCAAAACTGTTTTTT.